The 32 T cell receptor beta chains reported below all come from one sample, sequenced in a study of T cell responses to AZD1222 COVID-19 vaccine. Some clones are missing from TCRdb's copy, which holds only in-frame ones; the method was immunoSEQ multiplex PCR. The sample lists about 110,000 clones; about 87% were seen once. The specimen comprised peripheral blood, sampled on day 0 of AZD1222 vaccination. The receptors shown here come from an adult in good health.

The CDR3 region is CASSLQDRGNYGYTF. The CDR3 DNA reads as TGTGCCAGCAGCTTGCAGGACAGGGGAAACTATGGCTACACCTTC. V usage is TRBV5-6 and J usage is TRBJ1-2, with 9 bases identical to TRBD1. This CDR3 region has 15 residues. Germline CDR1 and CDR2: SGHDT and YYEEEE. Unmatched junction bases numbered 3, after V lost 1 base and J lost 2 bases.

This chain connects TRBV11-2 to TRBJ1-4; tentatively, D is TRBD1 (5 bases). Germline lookup yields CDR1 SGHAT and CDR2 FQNNGV. This CDR3 contains 15 residues. V was shortened by 4 bases and J by 7 bases, with 16 bases between the two germline ends. CDR3 loop: CASSSEHGTVEKLFF. The DNA of the CDR3 is TGTGCCAGCAGCTCCGAACACGGGACTGTTGAAAAACTGTTTTTT.

The chain recombines TRBV6-1 with TRBJ2-2; 9 bases line up with TRBD2. V shed 3 bases and J 5 bases; nucleotides not matched to a gene: 7. Germline V gene data show CDR1 as MNHNS and CDR2 as SASEGT. The CDR3 consists of 16 residues. CDR3 sequence reads: CASSDSGRGGTGELFF. For the CDR3, the DNA is TGTGCCAGCAGTGATAGCGGGAGAGGGGGGACCGGGGAGCTGTTTTTT.

This chain links TRBV12-3 or TRBV12-4 with TRBJ1-2; D uncertain. This CDR3 spans 12 amino acids. Trimming left V 4 bases short and J 5 bases short, with 8 bases between. The CDR3: CASSSPGYGYTF. The CDR3 bases are TGTGCCAGCAGTTCCCCGGGTTATGGCTACACCTTC.

The gene calls are TRBV25-1 and TRBJ1-4; 8 positions agree with TRBD1. V gave up 1 base and J gave up 1 base; unmatched junction bases: 8. Germline V lookup: CDR1 MGHDK, CDR2 SYGVNS. This CDR3 region has 18 residues. CDR3 nucleotide sequence: TGTGCCAGCAGTGAATGGCACAGGGGGTACCGAACTAATGAAAAACTGTTTTTT. Its protein is CASSEWHRGYRTNEKLFF.

This clone has a single count. The chain is built from TRBV19 and TRBJ2-1; tentatively, D is TRBD2 (6 bases). This CDR3 is built from 16 residues. The V and J ends lost 5 bases and 3 bases respectively, with 17 bases between them. Germline CDR1 and CDR2: LNHDA and SQIVND (reference sequence). CDR3 amino acids: CASSPPTGALYNEQFF. In nucleotides, the CDR3 is TGTGCCAGTAGTCCCCCTACGGGAGCACTCTACAATGAGCAGTTCTTC.

The chain employs TRBV12-3 or TRBV12-4 and TRBJ1-2; 9 bases are a match to TRBD1. V was clipped by 3 bases and J by 7 bases; unmatched bases: 3. This CDR3 spans 13 amino acids. The CDR3: CASSFGTGRGYTF. The DNA for the CDR3 is TGTGCCAGCAGTTTCGGGACAGGGCGTGGCTACACCTTC.

The chain is built from TRBV5-1 and TRBJ1-3; TRBD1 matches at 10 bases. The ends lost 0 bases at V and 2 bases at J; junction bases unmatched: 5. Germline assignment: CDR1 SGHRS and CDR2 YFSETQ. This CDR3 contains 17 residues. This CDR3 is CASSLDGTGATGNTIYF. The CDR3 DNA reads as TGCGCCAGCAGCTTGGACGGGACAGGGGCAACTGGAAACACCATATATTTT.

This chain uses TRBV24-1 with TRBJ2-5; TRBD1 might be the D (6 bases). V lost 9 bases and J lost 2, with 24 bases in between. The CDR3 consists of 17 residues. Germline CDR1 KGHDR, CDR2 SFDVKD. CDR3 protein: CATYIQSTGTRQETQYF. The CDR3 region has the DNA TGTGCCACCTATATCCAATCTACCGGGACAAGACAAGAGACCCAGTACTTC.

The chain joins TRBV18 to TRBJ1-1; D remains unclear. V lost 2 bases, J lost 2 bases, and 6 bases lay in between. In germline, CDR1 is KGHSH, CDR2 LQKENI. The CDR3 covers 13 residues. The CDR3 protein is CASSPKQNTEAFF. In DNA form, the CDR3 reads TGTGCCAGCTCACCAAAACAAAACACTGAAGCTTTCTTT.

V gene TRBV7-8 combines with J gene TRBJ1-1; tentative D call: TRBD1 (5 bases). The CDR3 runs 11 residues. Germline V gives CDR1 SGHVS, CDR2 FQNEAQ. With 3 bases removed from V and 10 bases from J, the gap between germline ends came to 9 bases. The CDR3: CASSLGGSAFF. CDR3 bases: TGTGCCAGCAGCTTGGGGGGATCAGCTTTCTTT.

V usage is TRBV19 and J usage is TRBJ2-7, with D possibly being TRBD1 (6 bases). Between the trimmed V and J ends, which lost 3 bases and 5 bases, there was a span of 11 bases. CDR3 length: 13 amino acids. Germline CDR1 LNHDA, CDR2 SQIVND (reference sequence). CDR3 sequence (DNA): TGTGCCAGTAGTATCTATACAGGGCACGAGCAGTACTTC. Protein product: CASSIYTGHEQYF.

The CDR3 DNA sequence: TGTGCCAGCAGCCAAGGAACTAGCCCCACCAATACGCAGTATTTT. This codes for CASSQGTSPTNTQYF. The chain has TRBV3-1 (or the pseudogene TRBV3-2) and TRBJ2-3, with a weak D call TRBD2 (6 bases). V lost 1 base, J lost 7 bases, and 15 bases lay in between. The CDR3 is made up of 15 amino acids. Germline V gene data show CDR1 as LGHDT and CDR2 as YNNKEL (reference sequence).

This clone occurred a few times. The gene calls are TRBV11-2 and TRBJ1-4, with 9 bases identical to TRBD1. Germline values: CDR1 SGHAT, CDR2 FQNNGV. V shed 6 bases and J 0 bases; nucleotides not matched to a gene: 14. The CDR3 is made up of 19 amino acids. In nucleotides, the CDR3 is TGTGCCAGCAGAACCGGGAGGGGACAGGGACCCGCAACTAATGAAAAACTGTTTTTT. This gives the protein CASRTGRGQGPATNEKLFF.

This clone was recorded only once. The chain combines TRBV30 with TRBJ2-1, with TRBD2 matching over 10 bases. From germline, CDR1 is GTSNPN and CDR2 SVGIG (reference sequence). This CDR3 region has 18 residues. J was trimmed by 2 bases and V by 0 bases; bases with no gene match: 10. The CDR3 here is CAWSVRAGGFRAYNEQFF. In nucleotides, the CDR3 is TGTGCCTGGAGTGTACGAGCGGGAGGGTTCAGGGCCTACAATGAGCAGTTCTTC.

This clone was seen more than once but under ten times. This chain links TRBV10-2 with TRBJ1-5; 8 positions agree with TRBD1. CDR3 length: 17 amino acids. CDR1 and CDR2 from the germline V gene are WSHSY and SAAADI. V was pared by 1 base and J by 7 bases, with 12 bases of the junction left unmatched. The CDR3 region has the DNA TGCGCCAGCAGTGAGTGGAGGACAGGGCCGGCAGACCAGCCCCAGCATTTT. Protein product: CASSEWRTGPADQPQHF.

V is TRBV24-1 and J is TRBJ2-1; 10 bases map to TRBD2. With V trimmed by 7 bases and J by 5 bases, 4 bases remained unmatched. Germline CDR1 reads KGHDR; CDR2 reads SFDVKD. This CDR3 has 14 residues. CDR3 loop: CATSASGRDNEQFF. Written as DNA, the CDR3 is TGTGCCACCAGCGCTAGCGGGAGAGACAATGAGCAGTTCTTC.

In DNA, the CDR3 is TGCGCCAGCATCCCCCCCGGGACAGCCATGGGGGACTCCTACGAGCAGTACTTC. Residues: CASIPPGTAMGDSYEQYF. The V and J genes are TRBV10-2 and TRBJ2-7; 7 bases match TRBD1. The CDR3 totals 18 residues. Trimming at V came to 7 bases and at J to 0 bases, leaving 18 bases not matched to a gene. Germline CDR1 reads WSHSY; CDR2 reads SAAADI.

DNA for the CDR3: TGTGCCAGCAGCGTGAGAACTAATGAAAAACTGTTTTTT. Residues: CASSVRTNEKLFF. V and J are TRBV28 and TRBJ1-4, with no clear D. The CDR3 loop spans 13 amino acids. Germline CDR1 reads MDHEN; CDR2 reads SYDVKM. V was cut by 6 bases and J by 1 base, with 6 bases left in between.

This rearrangement joins TRBV5-1 to TRBJ1-2; D gene uncertain. The length of the CDR3 is 15 residues. In germline, CDR1 is SGHRS, CDR2 YFSETQ. V lost 0 bases to trimming and J lost 0 bases, with 9 bases between them. DNA for the CDR3: TGCGCCAGCAGCTTGGGCGGACCCACTAACTATGGCTACACCTTC. Protein sequence: CASSLGGPTNYGYTF.

This clone has only one observation. The chain joins TRBV20-1 to TRBJ2-5; D uncertain. Germline-derived CDR1 and CDR2 are DFQATT and SNEGSKA (reference sequence). V lost 0 bases to trimming and J lost 4 bases, with 3 bases between them. This CDR3 contains 11 residues. CDR3 protein: CSARDLETQYF. The CDR3, as DNA: TGCAGTGCTAGAGATTTAGAGACCCAGTACTTC.

The rearrangement links TRBV6-1 to TRBJ1-5, with D unresolved. V lost 0 bases, J lost 6 bases, and 12 bases lay in between. The CDR3 is made up of 15 amino acids. The germline V gene has CDR1 MNHNS and CDR2 SASEGT. DNA of the CDR3: TGTGCCAGCAGTGAAGCAGGAGGATCAGGTCAGCCCCAGCATTTT. Translation: CASSEAGGSGQPQHF.

V gene TRBV4-1 combines with J gene TRBJ2-7, with 11 bases lining up with TRBD1. CDR1 is MGHRA, CDR2 YSYEKL, per germline. This CDR3 is 16 amino acids long. V shed 1 base and J 5 bases; nucleotides not matched to a gene: 7. The CDR3 DNA reads as TGCGCCAGCAGCCAAGCAGGGACAGGGGGTTGGGACGAGCAGTACTTC. It encodes CASSQAGTGGWDEQYF.

The chain recombines TRBV4-1 with TRBJ1-2; no clear D gene. The CDR3 totals 18 residues. V was trimmed by 4 bases and J by 4 bases, leaving 25 bases between them. CDR1 and CDR2 from the germline V gene are MGHRA and YSYEKL. The CDR3 reads CASSPENAVGRRSYGYTF. The CDR3 DNA is TGCGCCAGCAGCCCTGAAAACGCCGTCGGCAGGAGGTCCTATGGCTACACCTTC.

This chain links TRBV27 with TRBJ1-5; weak D call: TRBD1 (5 bases). This CDR3 has 14 amino acids. Deletions cut 0 bases from V and 7 bases from J, with 10 bases between. Germline V CDR1 and CDR2: MNHEY, SMNVEV (reference sequence). CDR3 sequence reads: CASSLSGTGQPQHF. Here the CDR3 DNA reads TGTGCCAGCAGTTTATCAGGGACTGGCCAGCCCCAGCATTTT.

The chain recombines TRBV5-5 with TRBJ2-1; either TRBD1 or TRBD2 may fit D (5 bases each). CDR1 is SGHKS, CDR2 YYEKEE, per germline (reference sequence). CDR3 length equals 15 residues. V gave up 0 bases and J gave up 6 bases, with 13 bases separating them. CDR3 region: CASSLGGGWLNEQFF. The CDR3 nucleotides are TGTGCCAGCAGCTTGGGTGGGGGATGGCTCAATGAGCAGTTCTTC.

This clone was observed once. The gene calls are TRBV6-6 and TRBJ1-1; unclear D gene. The CDR3 totals 13 residues. The ends were cut back, 7 bases at V and 1 base at J, with 10 bases in the middle. Per germline, CDR1 MNHNY and CDR2 SVGAGI (reference sequence). CDR3 coding DNA: TGTGCCAGCACCTTAACAGCGAACACTGAAGCTTTCTTT. Its protein is CASTLTANTEAFF.

The rearrangement links TRBV7-9 to TRBJ1-2; D is ambiguous. V was shortened by 7 bases and J by 2 bases, with 20 bases between the two germline ends. Looked up from germline, CDR1 is SEHNR and CDR2 is FQNEAQ (reference sequence). The CDR3 loop spans 16 amino acids. CDR3 loop: CASTPSPSDGNYGYTF. The CDR3 coding sequence is TGTGCCAGCACCCCATCACCCTCGGACGGAAACTATGGCTACACCTTC.

The chain couples TRBV5-1 to TRBJ2-1; D might be TRBD1 (6 bases). The CDR3 loop spans 15 amino acids. Per the germline V gene, CDR1 is SGHRS and CDR2 is YFSETQ. V dropped 7 bases and J dropped 8 bases, with 22 bases sitting between them. In DNA, the CDR3 is TGCGCCAGCGGACAACAGGGCGGCCGGGAAGATGAGCAGTTCTTC. Translated: CASGQQGGREDEQFF.

CDR3 sequence reads: CASSTTGSSNQPQHF. Written as DNA, the CDR3 is TGTGCCAGCAGCACGACAGGGTCAAGCAATCAGCCCCAGCATTTT. This chain links TRBV6-5 with TRBJ1-5; 7 nucleotides match TRBD1. Germline V gene sequence: CDR1 MNHEY, CDR2 SVGAGI. The CDR3 extends over 15 amino acids. V trimming: 6 bases; J trimming: 1 base; junction bases outside the gene matches: 6.

The chain links TRBV18 to TRBJ1-1; D is unclear. The CDR3 has 16 amino acids. Trimming stripped 4 bases from V and 4 bases from J, with 19 bases between. Germline values: CDR1 KGHSH, CDR2 LQKENI. CDR3: CASSLSLTQRGTEAFF. CDR3 nucleotides: TGTGCCAGCTCACTGTCGTTGACCCAAAGAGGCACTGAAGCTTTCTTT.

This chain connects TRBV2 to TRBJ1-1; D call uncertain. Germline V gene lookup returns CDR1 SNHLY and CDR2 FYNNEI. Trimming removed 4 bases from V and 1 base from J, with 7 bases in between. The CDR3 has 13 residues. The CDR3: CASSATPNTEAFF. CDR3 sequence (DNA): TGTGCCAGCAGTGCGACACCGAACACTGAAGCTTTCTTT.